This T cell receptor beta chain was retrieved from a study of post-analysis software for immune sequencing data. Study at large: The disease courses covered relapsing-remitting, secondary progressive and progressive-relapsing multiple sclerosis.

Whole-study results and caveats: Diversity measured as normalized Chao1 was significantly lower in multiple sclerosis patients than in controls. Five or six TRBV segments were significantly more frequent in patients than in controls. TRBV5-6, TRBV5-1 and TRBV20-1 were among these segments. Under F measure analysis, samples from one preparation batch co-clustered strongly.

A note on this clonotype: Its antigen is undetermined.

Germline V gene sequence: CDR1 ENHRY, CDR2 SYGVKD. Deletions cut 4 bases from V and 0 bases from J, with 7 bases between. This CDR3 comprises 13 residues. TCR beta libraries were prepared from cDNA with unique molecular identifiers. TCRdb used MiXCR to reprocess the PCR reads, holding one entry per CDR3 protein. The sample contains roughly 870,000 distinct CDR3 sequences, approximately 53% of which appear only once. The source of this sequence is a girl aged 5-17 years with multiple sclerosis. The chain carries TRBV10-3 and TRBJ2-7; no firm D call. Material: blood. Here the CDR3 DNA reads TGTGCCATCAGTGGCAGTTCCTCCTACGAGCAGTACTTC. Translation gives CAISGSSSYEQYF.